This TCR beta chain was found in a study of blood T cell repertoires in COVID-19. The overall study: COVID-19 samples, acute and convalescent, were from the United States, Italy and Spain.

The CDR3 runs to 15 residues. Trimming at V came to 1 base and at J to 2 bases, leaving 4 bases not matched to a gene. CDR1 and CDR2 from the germline V gene are LGHDT and YNNKEL (reference sequence). Libraries were prepared by immunoSEQ multiplex PCR; TCRdb keeps only in-frame clonotypes and omits some of them. Here the sample spans a few hundred thousand clones, 70% to 85% being singletons. This sequence joins TRBV3-1 (or the pseudogene TRBV3-2) and TRBJ2-7; 8 bases map to TRBD2. Sample: peripheral blood. The receptor's source is a human donor with COVID-19, enrolled during active disease. The donor label of this sample is uncertain. The CDR3 DNA is TGTGCCAGCAGCCAAGCAGCGGGAGCCCCCTACGAGCAGTACTTC. As protein: CASSQAAGAPYEQYF.